The clone carrying this TCR beta chain has a handful of counts. These data come from a study of blood T cell repertoires in COVID-19. Before being deemed recovered, Cohort 3 donors had two negative PCRs, clearance, or symptom resolution. The germline CDR1 and CDR2 sequences are LNHDA and SQIVND (reference sequence). Trimming pared 5 bases from V and 3 bases from J, leaving 14 bases between. This CDR3 spans 14 amino acids. TCRdb's table, derived via immunoSEQ multiplex PCR, lists solely in-frame clones and lacks some. The repertoire holds some 200,000 clones, with around 90% as singletons. The sequenced sample consisted of PBMCs or T cells enriched from blood (not recorded which). The receptor's source is a woman in her 30s who had recovered from COVID-19. The chain links TRBV19 to TRBJ2-7; D gene uncertain. CDR3: CASSDPGLDYEQYF. CDR3 nucleotide sequence: TGTGCCAGTAGTGATCCAGGTCTCGACTACGAGCAGTACTTC.